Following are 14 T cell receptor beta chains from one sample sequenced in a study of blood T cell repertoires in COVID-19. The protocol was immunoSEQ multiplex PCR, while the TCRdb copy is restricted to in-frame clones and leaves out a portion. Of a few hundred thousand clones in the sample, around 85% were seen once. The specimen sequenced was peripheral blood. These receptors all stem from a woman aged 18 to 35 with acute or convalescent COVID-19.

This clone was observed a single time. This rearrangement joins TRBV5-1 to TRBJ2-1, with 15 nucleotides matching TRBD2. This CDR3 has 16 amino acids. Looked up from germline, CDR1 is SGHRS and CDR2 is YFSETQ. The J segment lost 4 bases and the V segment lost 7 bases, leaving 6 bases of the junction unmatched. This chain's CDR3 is CASYRTSGRVYNEQFF. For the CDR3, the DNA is TGCGCCAGCTACAGGACTAGCGGGAGGGTGTACAATGAGCAGTTCTTC.

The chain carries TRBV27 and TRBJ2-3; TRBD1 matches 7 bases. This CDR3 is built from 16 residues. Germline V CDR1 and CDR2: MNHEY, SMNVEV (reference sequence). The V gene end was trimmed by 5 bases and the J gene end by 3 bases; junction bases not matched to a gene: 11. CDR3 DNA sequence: TGTGCCAGCAGTGAAAGGGGGCCAGTTGTAACAGATACGCAGTATTTT. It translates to CASSERGPVVTDTQYF.

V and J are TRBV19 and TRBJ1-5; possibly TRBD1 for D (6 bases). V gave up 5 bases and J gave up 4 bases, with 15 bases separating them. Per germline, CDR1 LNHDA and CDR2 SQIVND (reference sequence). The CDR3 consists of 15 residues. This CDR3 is CASSPRTDFNQPQHF. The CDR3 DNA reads TGTGCCAGTAGTCCCAGGACAGACTTTAATCAGCCCCAGCATTTT. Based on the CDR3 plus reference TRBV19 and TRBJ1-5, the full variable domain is DGGITQSPKYLFRKEGQNVTLSCEQNLNHDAMYWYRQDPGQGLRLIYYSQIVNDFQKGDIAEGYSVSREKKESFPLTVTSAQKNPTAFYLCASSPRTDFNQPQHFGDGTRLSIL.

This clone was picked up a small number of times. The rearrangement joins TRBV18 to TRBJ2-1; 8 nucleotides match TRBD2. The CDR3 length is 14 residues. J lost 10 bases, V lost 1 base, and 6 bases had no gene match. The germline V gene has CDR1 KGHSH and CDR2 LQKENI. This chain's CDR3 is CASSPRPGLEEQFF. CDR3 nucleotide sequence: TGTGCCAGCTCACCACGGCCGGGACTAGAAGAGCAGTTCTTC. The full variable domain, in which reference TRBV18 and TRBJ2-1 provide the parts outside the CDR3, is NAGVMQNPRHLVRRRGQEARLRCSPMKGHSHVYWYRQLPEEGLKFMVYLQKENIIDESGMPKERFSAEFPKEGPSILRIQQVVRGDSAAYFCASSPRPGLEEQFFGPGTRLTVL.

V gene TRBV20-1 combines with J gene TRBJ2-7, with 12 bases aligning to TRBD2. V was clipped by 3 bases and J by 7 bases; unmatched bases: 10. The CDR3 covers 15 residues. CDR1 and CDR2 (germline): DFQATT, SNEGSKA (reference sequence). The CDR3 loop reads CSASDLAGGPREQYF. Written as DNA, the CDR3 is TGCAGTGCTAGTGATCTAGCGGGAGGGCCCAGGGAGCAGTACTTC.

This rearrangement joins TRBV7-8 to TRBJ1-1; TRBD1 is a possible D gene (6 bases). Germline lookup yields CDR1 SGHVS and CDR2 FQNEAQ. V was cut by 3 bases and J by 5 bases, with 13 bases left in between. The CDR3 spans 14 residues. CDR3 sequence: CASSFYRVGTEAFF. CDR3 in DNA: TGTGCCAGCAGCTTTTACAGGGTCGGGACTGAAGCTTTCTTT.

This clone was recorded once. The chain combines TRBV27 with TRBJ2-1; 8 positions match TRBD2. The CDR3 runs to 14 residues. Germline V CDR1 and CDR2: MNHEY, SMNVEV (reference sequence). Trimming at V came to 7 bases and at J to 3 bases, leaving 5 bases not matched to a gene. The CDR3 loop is CASKEREFYNEQFF. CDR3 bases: TGTGCCAGCAAGGAGCGGGAGTTCTACAATGAGCAGTTCTTC.

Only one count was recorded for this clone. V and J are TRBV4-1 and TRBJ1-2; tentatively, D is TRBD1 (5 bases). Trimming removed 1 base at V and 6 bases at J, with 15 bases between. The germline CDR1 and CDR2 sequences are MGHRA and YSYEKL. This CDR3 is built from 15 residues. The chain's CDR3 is CASSQVNNPGNGYTF. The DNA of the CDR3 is TGCGCCAGCAGCCAAGTGAATAACCCAGGGAATGGCTACACCTTC.

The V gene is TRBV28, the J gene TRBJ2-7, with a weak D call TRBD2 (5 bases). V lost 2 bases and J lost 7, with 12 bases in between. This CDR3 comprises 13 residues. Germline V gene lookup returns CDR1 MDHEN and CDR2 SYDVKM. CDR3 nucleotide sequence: TGTGCCAGCAGTTTACGGGGTTCGGATGAGCAGTACTTC. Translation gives CASSLRGSDEQYF.

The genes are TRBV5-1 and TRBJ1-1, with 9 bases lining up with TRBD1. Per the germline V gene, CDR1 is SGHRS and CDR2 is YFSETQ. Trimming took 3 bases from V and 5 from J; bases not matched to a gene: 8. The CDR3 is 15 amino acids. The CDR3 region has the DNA TGCGCCAGCAGCTCCGGACAGGGGATAGGGACTGAAGCTTTCTTT. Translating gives CASSSGQGIGTEAFF.

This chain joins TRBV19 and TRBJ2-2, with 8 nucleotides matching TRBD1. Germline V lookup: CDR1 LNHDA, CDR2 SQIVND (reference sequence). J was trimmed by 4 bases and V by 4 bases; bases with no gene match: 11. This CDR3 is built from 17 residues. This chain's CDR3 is CASSRGQDLSPTGELFF. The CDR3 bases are TGTGCCAGTAGTAGGGGACAGGACCTGTCCCCCACCGGGGAGCTGTTTTTT.

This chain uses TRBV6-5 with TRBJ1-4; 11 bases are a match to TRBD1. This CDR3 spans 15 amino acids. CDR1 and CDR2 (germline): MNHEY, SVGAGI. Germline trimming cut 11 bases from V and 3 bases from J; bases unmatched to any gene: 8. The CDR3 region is CAGGGQGDANEKLFF. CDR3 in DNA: TGTGCCGGTGGGGGACAGGGGGACGCTAATGAAAAACTGTTTTTT.

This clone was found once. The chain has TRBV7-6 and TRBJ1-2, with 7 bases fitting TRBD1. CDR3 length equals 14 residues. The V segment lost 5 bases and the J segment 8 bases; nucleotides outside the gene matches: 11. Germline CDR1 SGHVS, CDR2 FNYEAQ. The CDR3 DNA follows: TGTGCCAGCAGCCCCGACCTGACAGGGTACGGCTACACCTTC. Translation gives CASSPDLTGYGYTF. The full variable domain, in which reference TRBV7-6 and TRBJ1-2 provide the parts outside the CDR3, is GAGVSQSPRYKVTKRGQDVALRCDPISGHVSLYWYRQALGQGPEFLTYFNYEAQQDKSGLPNDRFSAERPEGSISTLTIQRTEQRDSAMYRCASSPDLTGYGYTFGSGTRLTVV.

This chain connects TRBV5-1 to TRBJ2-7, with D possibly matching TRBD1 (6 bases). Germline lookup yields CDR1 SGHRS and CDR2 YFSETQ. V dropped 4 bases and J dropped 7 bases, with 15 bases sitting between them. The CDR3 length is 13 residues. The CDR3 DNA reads TGCGCCAGCAGCCTTACAGACAGGCGGGAGCAGTACTTC. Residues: CASSLTDRREQYF. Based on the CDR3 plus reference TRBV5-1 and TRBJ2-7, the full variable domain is KAGVTQTPRYLIKTRGQQVTLSCSPISGHRSVSWYQQTPGQGLQFLFEYFSETQRNKGNFPGRFSGRQFSNSRSEMNVSTLELGDSALYLCASSLTDRREQYFGPGTRLTVT.